The text below deals with one T cell receptor (beta chain). This clonotype was counted between two and nine times. Its antigen is unknown. The input lacks base qualities; no much larger clone sits a single base away. This specimen belongs to a study of T cell repertoires in cytomegalovirus infection (dated by TCRdb to between 2018 and 2021). For the wider study: The HLA type of each donor mattered for the analysis, because public TCR beta signatures pointed to carriage of CMV infection along with the matching HLA type.

From a lookup of the germline V gene, CDR1 and CDR2 are MDHEN and SYDVKM. Deletion took 4 bases off V and 6 bases off J, with a span of 9 bases between the germline ends. From its cysteine to its phenylalanine, the CDR3 spans 12 amino acids. Only CDR3 DNA is held: 36 bases, read in frame from base 1. The sequencing machine was an Illumina HiSeq 1500. TCRdb applied fastp at Q25 and MiXCR to the public reads, then kept only in-frame beta chains. When rows share a CDR3 protein, they turn into one entry using the most common DNA and genes. In all, the sample holds around 94,000 distinct CDR3 sequences, and more than 15% of those were seen once. The ten most abundant clones make up 8% of the sample. The paper's findings and limits, for the study overall: In both this cohort and an independent roughly 400-donor cohort, the cumulative frequency of public TCR beta family members distinguished carriers of CMV infection plus the relevant HLA type. In the ex vivo response, HLA-C-restricted CMV-specific TCR beta clonotypes were dominant, and in two of eight donors the single most frequent clonotype came from this HLA-C-restricted group.

Input material: PBMCs. The sequence is built from TRBV28 and TRBJ1-2, with an unclear D gene assignment. This receptor was identified in a human donor in good health (CMV status not recorded). Some clones in this sample may be carry-over from other donors' samples. The CDR3 protein: CASSSSYDGYTF. In nucleotide form, the sequence is TGTGCCAGCAGTTCATCGTATGATGGCTACACCTTC.